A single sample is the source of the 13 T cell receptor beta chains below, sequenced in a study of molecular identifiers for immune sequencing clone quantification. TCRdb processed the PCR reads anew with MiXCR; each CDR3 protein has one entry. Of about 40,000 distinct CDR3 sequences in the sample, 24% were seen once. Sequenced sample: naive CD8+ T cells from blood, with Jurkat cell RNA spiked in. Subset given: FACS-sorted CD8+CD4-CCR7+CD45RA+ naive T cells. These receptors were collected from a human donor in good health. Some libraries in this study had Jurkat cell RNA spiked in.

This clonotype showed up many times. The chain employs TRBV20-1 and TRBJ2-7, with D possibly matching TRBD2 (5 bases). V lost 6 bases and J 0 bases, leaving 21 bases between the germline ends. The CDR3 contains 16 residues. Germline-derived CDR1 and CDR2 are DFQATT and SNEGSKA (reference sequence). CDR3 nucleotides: TGCAGTGCCGAGGGTCAGACCCCCCAAGGCTCCTACGAGCAGTACTTC. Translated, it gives CSAEGQTPQGSYEQYF.

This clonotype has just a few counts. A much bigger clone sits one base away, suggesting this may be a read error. As DNA, the CDR3 is TGCGCCAGCAGCCCCGGCGGCTACCAAGAGACCCAGTACTTC. Protein: CASSPGGYQETQYF. This rearrangement joins TRBV4-3 to TRBJ2-5; D unclear. This CDR3 comprises 14 residues. The V and J ends lost 4 bases and 0 bases respectively, with 9 bases between them. Germline CDR1 and CDR2: LGHNA and YSLEER.

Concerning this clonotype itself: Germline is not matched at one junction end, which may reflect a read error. In DNA form, the CDR3 reads TGCGCCAGCAGCCAGGATGTAAGGTACGAGCAGATCTTC. It specifies CASSQDVRYEQIF. The chain links TRBV4-3 to TRBJ2-1, with unresolved D. The CDR3 runs 13 residues. The germline V gene encodes CDR1 LGHNA and CDR2 YSLEER.

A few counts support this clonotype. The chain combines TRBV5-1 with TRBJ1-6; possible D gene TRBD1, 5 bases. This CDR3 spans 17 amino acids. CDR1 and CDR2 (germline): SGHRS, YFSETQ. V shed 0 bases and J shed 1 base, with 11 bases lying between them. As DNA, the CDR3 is TGCGCCAGCAGCTTGGGGCAGGGAGAATCCTATAATTCACCCCTCCACTTT. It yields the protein CASSLGQGESYNSPLHF.

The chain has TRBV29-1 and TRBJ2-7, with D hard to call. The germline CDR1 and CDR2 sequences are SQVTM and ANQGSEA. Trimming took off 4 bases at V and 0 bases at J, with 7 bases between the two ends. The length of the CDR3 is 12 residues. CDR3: CSVVCVSYEQYF. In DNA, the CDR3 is TGCAGCGTTGTGTGTGTCTCCTACGAGCAGTACTTC.

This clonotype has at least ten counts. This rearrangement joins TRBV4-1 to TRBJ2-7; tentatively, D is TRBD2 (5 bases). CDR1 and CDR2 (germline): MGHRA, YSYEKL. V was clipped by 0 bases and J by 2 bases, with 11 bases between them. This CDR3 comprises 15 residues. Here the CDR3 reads CASSQEHPGTYEQYF. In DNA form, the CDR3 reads TGCGCCAGCAGCCAAGAACACCCGGGGACCTACGAGCAGTACTTC.

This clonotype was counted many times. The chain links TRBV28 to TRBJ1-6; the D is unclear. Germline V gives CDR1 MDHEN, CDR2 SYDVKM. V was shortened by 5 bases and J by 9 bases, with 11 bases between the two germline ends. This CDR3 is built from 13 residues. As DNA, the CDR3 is TGTGCCAGCAGTGGGTCCCGAGCTTCACCCCTCCACTTT. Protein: CASSGSRASPLHF. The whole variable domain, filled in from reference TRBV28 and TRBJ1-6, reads DVKVTQSSRYLVKRTGEKVFLECVQDMDHENMFWYRQDPGLGLRLIYFSYDVKMKEKGDIPEGYSVSREKKERFSLILESASTNQTSMYLCASSGSRASPLHFGNGTRLTVT.

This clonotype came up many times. The CDR3 DNA reads TGTGCCAGCAGGCCCAACCGCTGGAACACTGAAGCTTTCTTT. Translating gives CASRPNRWNTEAFF. The gene calls are TRBV6-2 or TRBV6-3 and TRBJ1-1, with no clear D. CDR1 is MNHEY and CDR2 is SVGEGT in the germline V gene. Trimming stripped 6 bases from V and 1 base from J, with 12 bases between. The CDR3 runs to 14 residues.

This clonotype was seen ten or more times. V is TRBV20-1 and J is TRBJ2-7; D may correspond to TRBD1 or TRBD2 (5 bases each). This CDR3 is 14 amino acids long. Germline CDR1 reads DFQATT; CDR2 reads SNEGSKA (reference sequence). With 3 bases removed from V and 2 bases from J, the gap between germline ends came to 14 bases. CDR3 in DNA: TGCAGTGCTAGTAGGGACGTCACCGCCTACGAGCAGTACTTC. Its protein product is CSASRDVTAYEQYF.

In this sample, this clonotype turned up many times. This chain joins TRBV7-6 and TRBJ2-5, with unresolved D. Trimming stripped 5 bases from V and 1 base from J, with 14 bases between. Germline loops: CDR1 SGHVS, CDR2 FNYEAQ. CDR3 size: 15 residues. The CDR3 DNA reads TGTGCCAGCAGCCCTGAGGCAGGACCCCAAGAGACCCAGTACTTC. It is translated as CASSPEAGPQETQYF.

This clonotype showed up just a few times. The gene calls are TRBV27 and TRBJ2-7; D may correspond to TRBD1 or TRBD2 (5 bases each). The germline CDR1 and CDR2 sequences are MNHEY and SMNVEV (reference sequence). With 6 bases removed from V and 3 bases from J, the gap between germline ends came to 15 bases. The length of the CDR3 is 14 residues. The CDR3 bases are TGTGCCAGCAGCCCCTCCGGGACCTTCTACGAGCAGTACTTC. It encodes CASSPSGTFYEQYF.

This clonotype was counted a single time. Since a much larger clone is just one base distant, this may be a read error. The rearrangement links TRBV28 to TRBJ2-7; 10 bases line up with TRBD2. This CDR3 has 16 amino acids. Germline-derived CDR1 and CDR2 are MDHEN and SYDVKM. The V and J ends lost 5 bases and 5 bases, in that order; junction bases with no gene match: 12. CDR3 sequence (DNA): TGTGCCAGCAGTGAGATTCTAGCGGGAGCTCGGGACGAGCAGTACTTC. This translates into CASSEILAGARDEQYF.

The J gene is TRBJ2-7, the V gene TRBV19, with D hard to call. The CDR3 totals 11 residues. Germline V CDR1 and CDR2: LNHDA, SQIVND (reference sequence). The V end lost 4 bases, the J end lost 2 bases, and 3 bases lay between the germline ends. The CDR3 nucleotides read TGTGCCAGTAGTAATGCCTACGAGCAGTACTTC. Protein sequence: CASSNAYEQYF.